This T cell receptor beta chain was sequenced in a study of blood T cells in healthy people across ages. Findings of the study overall: Donor CMV status was unknown, possibly confounding expanded clonotype changes. The long-lived group displayed more naive CD4+ cells, plus higher diversity, than the aged donors did.

Regarding this clonotype: Its antigen is not known.

The people who gave samples were healthy Caucasians from Russia, aged roughly 6 to 100. Every participating donor contributed approximately 10 milliliters of peripheral blood through a draw. Primers used in a second PCR of roughly 6 to 11 cycles were a sample-barcoded 5' primer and a J-beta primer mix. Using its own MiXCR run on the 5' RACE reads, TCRdb lists one record per CDR3 protein. The table lists 660,000 or so distinct CDR3 sequences, approximately 59% of them singletons. The germline V and J ends were trimmed by 5 bases and 8 bases, with 15 bases remaining between them. The germline gives CDR1 SGHRS, CDR2 YFSETQ. The CDR3 spans 13 residues.

Sequencing input: blood. This sequence was found in a man in his sixties in good health. This rearrangement joins TRBV5-1 to TRBJ2-3, with D hard to call. The DNA for the CDR3 is TGCGCCAGCAGTCAGGAGCACGGCCCTACGCAGTATTTT. Amino acids: CASSQEHGPTQYF. The full variable domain, in which reference TRBV5-1 and TRBJ2-3 provide the parts outside the CDR3, is KAGVTQTPRYLIKTRGQQVTLSCSPISGHRSVSWYQQTPGQGLQFLFEYFSETQRNKGNFPGRFSGRQFSNSRSEMNVSTLELGDSALYLCASSQEHGPTQYFGPGTRLTVL.